The following is a T cell receptor (beta chain) sequence with its context. Its antigen is undetermined. Clones were sequenced by immunoSEQ multiplex PCR, and TCRdb holds only the in-frame ones, with some missing. Among about 470,000 clones listed, about 92% were seen once. This entry belongs to a study of Ad26.COV2.S vaccination and SARS-CoV-2 variants. Study information: In the study, Ad26.COV2.S was injected intramuscularly once, or twice 56 days apart.

Treatment here: about 20 received Ad26.COV2.S at low or high dose, single or two shots; about 5 received placebo; per-sample allocation not given. At day 63 after the first vaccine or placebo injection, samples were drawn. Findings of the study overall: Reportedly, spike-specific CD8+ and CD4+ T cell responses achieved substantial breadth once vaccination had taken place. Spike-specific TCR breadth was greater after Ad26.COV2.S than placebo.

The CDR3 is 15 residues long. CDR1 is LGHNA, CDR2 YNFKEQ, per germline. Trimming removed 4 bases at V and 7 bases at J, with 19 bases between. This TCR derives from a person between 18 and 60 years old who received the Ad26.COV2.S COVID-19 vaccine or a placebo. V is TRBV4-2 and J is TRBJ1-2; D may be TRBD1 (6 bases). The sequencing here drew on peripheral blood, taken in a trial of Ad26.COV2.S vaccine versus placebo. CDR3 region: CASSLNREYSGGYTF. CDR3 nucleotide sequence: TGTGCCAGCAGCCTTAACAGGGAGTACTCGGGTGGCTACACCTTC.